This T cell receptor (beta chain) stems from a study of beta chain features in type 1 diabetes. Study in general: All samples combined gave around 98,000,000 sorted cells for examination.

This clone has only a few counts. With V trimmed by 5 bases and J by 6 bases, 9 bases remained unmatched. Germline V CDR1 and CDR2: SEHNR, FQNEAQ (reference sequence). The CDR3 runs 15 residues. Every bit of the isolated RNA underwent reverse transcription, so sequencing read expressed TCRB transcripts. The table came from immunoSEQ multiplex PCR; TCRdb's copy has only in-frame clones and leaves some out. Among some 500,000 clones listed, about an eighth were seen once. This receptor was identified in a woman aged 18-29 years in good health. This chain links TRBV7-9 with TRBJ2-1; 8 bases are shared with TRBD2. Sequenced input: naive CD4+ T cells from blood. CDR3 nucleotide sequence: TGTGCCAGCAGCCAAATAGCGGGACCGCGCAATGAGCAGTTCTTC. It is translated as CASSQIAGPRNEQFF.